The present TCR beta chain was sequenced within a study of CD8+ T cells in alopecia areata. This CDR3 is 15 amino acids long. Trimming left V 6 bases short and J 3 bases short, with 15 bases between. Germline V CDR1 and CDR2: MNHEY, SVGAGI. Extraction and reverse transcription of RNA yielded cDNA as the sequencing template. Clones were read by immunoSEQ multiplex PCR, and TCRdb kept only the in-frame ones, dropping some. The sample contains over 120,000 clones, 40% to 55% of which appear only once. The material was CD4+ T cells sorted from blood, obtained at week 0. This clonotype was sampled from a human donor with alopecia areata. The chain has TRBV6-5 and TRBJ1-3, with D possibly matching TRBD1 (6 bases). DNA for the CDR3: TGTGCCAGCAGAGAACAGGGTATAGGTGGAAACACCATATATTTT. Translation: CASREQGIGGNTIYF.